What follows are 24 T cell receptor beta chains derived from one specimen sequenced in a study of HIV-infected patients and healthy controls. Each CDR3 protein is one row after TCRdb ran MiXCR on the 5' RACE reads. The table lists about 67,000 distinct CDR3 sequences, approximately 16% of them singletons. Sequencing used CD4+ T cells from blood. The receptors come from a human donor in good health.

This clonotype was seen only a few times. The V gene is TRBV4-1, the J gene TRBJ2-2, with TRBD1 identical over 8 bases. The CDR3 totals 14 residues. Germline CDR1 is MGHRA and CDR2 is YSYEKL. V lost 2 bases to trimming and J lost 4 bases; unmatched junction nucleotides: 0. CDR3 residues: CASSQTGGTGELFF. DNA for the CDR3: TGCGCCAGCAGCCAAACAGGGGGCACCGGGGAGCTGTTTTTT.

CDR3 amino acids: CSAHDRGTNGYTF. In DNA, the CDR3 is TGCAGTGCTCACGACAGGGGGACGAATGGCTACACCTTC. This chain connects TRBV20-1 to TRBJ1-2, with 9 bases matching TRBD1. Germline CDR1 reads DFQATT; CDR2 reads SNEGSKA (reference sequence). With 5 bases clipped from V and 6 bases from J, the junction kept 7 bases outside the gene matches. CDR3 length: 13 residues.

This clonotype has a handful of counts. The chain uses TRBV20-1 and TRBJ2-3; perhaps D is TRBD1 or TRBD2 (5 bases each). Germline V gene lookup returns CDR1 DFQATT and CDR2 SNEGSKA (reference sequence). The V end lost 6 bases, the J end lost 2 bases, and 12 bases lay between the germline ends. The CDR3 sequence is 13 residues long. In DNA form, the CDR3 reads TGCAGTGCGGTCGGGGACCTCACAGATACGCAGTATTTT. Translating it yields CSAVGDLTDTQYF.

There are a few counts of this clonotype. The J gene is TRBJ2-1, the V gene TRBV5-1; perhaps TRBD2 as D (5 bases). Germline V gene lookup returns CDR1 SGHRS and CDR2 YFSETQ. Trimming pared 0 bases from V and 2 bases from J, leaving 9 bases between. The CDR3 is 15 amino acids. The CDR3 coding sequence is TGCGCCAGCAGCTTGGGGGAGAGCCCCTACAATGAGCAGTTCTTC. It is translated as CASSLGESPYNEQFF.

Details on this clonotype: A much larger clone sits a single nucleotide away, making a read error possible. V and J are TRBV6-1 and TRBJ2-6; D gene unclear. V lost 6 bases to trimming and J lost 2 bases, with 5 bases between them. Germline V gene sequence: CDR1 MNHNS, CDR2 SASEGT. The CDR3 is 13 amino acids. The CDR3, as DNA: TGTGCCAGCAGCCGTGCTGGGGCCAACGTCCTGACTTTC. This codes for CASSRAGANVLTF.

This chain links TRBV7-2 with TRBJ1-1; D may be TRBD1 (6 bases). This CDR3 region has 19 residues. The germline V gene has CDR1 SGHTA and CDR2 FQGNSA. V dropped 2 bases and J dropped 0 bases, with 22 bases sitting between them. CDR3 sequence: CASSLLLRTGRRMNTEAFF. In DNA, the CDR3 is TGTGCCAGCAGCTTATTACTCCGTACAGGGCGGAGGATGAACACTGAAGCTTTCTTT.

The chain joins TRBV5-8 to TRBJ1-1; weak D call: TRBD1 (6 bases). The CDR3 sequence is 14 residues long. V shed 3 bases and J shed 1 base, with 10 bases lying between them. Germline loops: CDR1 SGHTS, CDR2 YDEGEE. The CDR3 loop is CASSWGGGNTEAFF. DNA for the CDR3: TGTGCCAGCAGCTGGGGAGGGGGGAACACTGAAGCTTTCTTT.

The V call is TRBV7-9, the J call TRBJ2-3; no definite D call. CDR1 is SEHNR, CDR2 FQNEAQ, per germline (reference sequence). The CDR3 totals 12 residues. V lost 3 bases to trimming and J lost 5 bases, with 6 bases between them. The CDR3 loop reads CASSFLGDTQYF. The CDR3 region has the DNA TGTGCCAGCAGCTTCTTGGGAGATACGCAGTATTTT.

The CDR3 DNA sequence: TGTGCCAGCAGCTCCCAGGTGGGGTCCCTGGAGGACGGATCCTGGAACACCGGGGAGCTGTTTTTT. Residues: CASSSQVGSLEDGSWNTGELFF. The chain carries TRBV5-6 and TRBJ2-2, with D perhaps TRBD2 (5 bases). The CDR3 is made up of 22 amino acids. The germline V and J ends were trimmed by 3 bases and 1 base, with 31 bases remaining between them. CDR1 is SGHDT, CDR2 YYEEEE, per germline.

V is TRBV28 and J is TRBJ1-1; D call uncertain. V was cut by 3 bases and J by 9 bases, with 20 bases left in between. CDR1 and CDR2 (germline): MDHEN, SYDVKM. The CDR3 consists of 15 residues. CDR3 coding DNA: TGTGCCAGCAGTTTGCGGGCCGCGATGCGTACTCAAGCTTTCTTT. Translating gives CASSLRAAMRTQAFF. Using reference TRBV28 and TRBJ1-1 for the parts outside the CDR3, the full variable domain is DVKVTQSSRYLVKRTGEKVFLECVQDMDHENMFWYRQDPGLGLRLIYFSYDVKMKEKGDIPEGYSVSREKKERFSLILESASTNQTSMYLCASSLRAAMRTQAFFGQGTRLTVV.

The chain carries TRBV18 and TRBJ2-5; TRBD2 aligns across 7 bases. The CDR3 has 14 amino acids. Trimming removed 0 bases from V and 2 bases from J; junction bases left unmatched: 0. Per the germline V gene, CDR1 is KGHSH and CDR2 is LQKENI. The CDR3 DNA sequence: TGTGCCAGCTCACCACCGGGACTACAAGAGACCCAGTACTTC. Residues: CASSPPGLQETQYF.

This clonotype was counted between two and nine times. CDR3: CASSLYGQETQYF. The DNA for the CDR3 is TGTGCCAGCAGTTTATACGGCCAAGAGACCCAGTACTTC. V usage is TRBV12-3 or TRBV12-4 and J usage is TRBJ2-5; D unresolved. Between the trimmed V and J ends, which lost 2 bases and 1 base, there was a span of 5 bases. The CDR3 is made up of 13 amino acids.

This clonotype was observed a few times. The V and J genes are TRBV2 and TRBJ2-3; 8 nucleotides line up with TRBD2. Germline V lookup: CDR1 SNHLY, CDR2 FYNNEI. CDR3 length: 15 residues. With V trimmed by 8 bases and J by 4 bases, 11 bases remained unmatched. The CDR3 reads CASRPGRGGADTQYF. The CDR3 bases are TGTGCCAGCCGGCCCGGACGGGGGGGTGCAGATACGCAGTATTTT.

CDR3 loop: CASSLVGRDRLLIAKNIQYF. The CDR3 DNA reads as TGCGCCAGCAGCTTGGTGGGCCGGGACAGGCTTCTTATAGCCAAAAACATTCAGTACTTC. This chain connects TRBV5-1 to TRBJ2-4; 8 bases are shared with TRBD1. Germline CDR1 SGHRS, CDR2 YFSETQ. The CDR3 spans 20 residues. V gave up 0 bases and J gave up 0 bases; unmatched junction bases: 14.

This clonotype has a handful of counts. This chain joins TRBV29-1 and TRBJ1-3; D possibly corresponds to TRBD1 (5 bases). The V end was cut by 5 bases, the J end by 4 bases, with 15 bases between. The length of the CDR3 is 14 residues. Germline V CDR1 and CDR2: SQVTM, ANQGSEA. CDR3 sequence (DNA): TGCAGCGTTAAGGAGGGGCCGGGGGGAAACACCATATATTTT. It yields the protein CSVKEGPGGNTIYF.

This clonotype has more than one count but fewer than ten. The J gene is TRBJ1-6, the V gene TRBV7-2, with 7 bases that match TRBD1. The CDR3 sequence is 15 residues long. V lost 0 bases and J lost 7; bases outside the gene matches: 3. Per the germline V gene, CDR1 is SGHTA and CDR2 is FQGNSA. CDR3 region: CASSLATGNNSPLHF. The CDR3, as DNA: TGTGCCAGCAGCTTAGCGACAGGGAACAATTCACCCCTCCACTTT.

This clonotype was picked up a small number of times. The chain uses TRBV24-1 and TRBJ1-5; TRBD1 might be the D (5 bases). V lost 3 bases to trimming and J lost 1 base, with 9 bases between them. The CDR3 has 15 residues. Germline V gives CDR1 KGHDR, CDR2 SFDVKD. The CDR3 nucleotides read TGTGCCACCAGTGATGGCAGGGCCAGCAATCAGCCCCAGCATTTT. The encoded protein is CATSDGRASNQPQHF.

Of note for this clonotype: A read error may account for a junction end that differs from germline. The CDR3 spells CASSQEGGGENF. The CDR3 bases are TGTGCCAGCAGCCAAGAAGGCGGGGGGGAGAACTTC. The J gene is TRBJ2-7, the V gene TRBV3-1; 9 positions agree with TRBD2. This CDR3 spans 12 amino acids. Per germline, CDR1 LGHDT and CDR2 YNNKEL (reference sequence).

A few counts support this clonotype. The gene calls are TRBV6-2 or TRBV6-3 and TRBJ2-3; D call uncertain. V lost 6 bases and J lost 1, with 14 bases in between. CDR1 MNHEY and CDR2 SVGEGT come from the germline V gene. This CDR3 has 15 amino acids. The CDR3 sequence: CASSPRLRGTDTQYF. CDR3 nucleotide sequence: TGTGCCAGCAGCCCTCGTCTCCGGGGCACAGATACGCAGTATTTT.

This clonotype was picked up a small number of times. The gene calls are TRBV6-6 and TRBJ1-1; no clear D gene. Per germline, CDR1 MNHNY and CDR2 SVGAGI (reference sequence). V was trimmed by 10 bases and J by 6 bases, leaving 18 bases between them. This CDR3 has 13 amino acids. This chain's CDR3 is CATQHDRVAEAFF. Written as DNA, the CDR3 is TGTGCCACCCAACATGATCGGGTAGCTGAAGCTTTCTTT.

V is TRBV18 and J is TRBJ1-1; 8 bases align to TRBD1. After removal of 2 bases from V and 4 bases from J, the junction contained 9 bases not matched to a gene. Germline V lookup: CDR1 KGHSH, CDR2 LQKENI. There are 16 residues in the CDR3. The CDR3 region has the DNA TGTGCCAGCTCACCAAAACGACAGGGGTGGAGCACTGAAGCTTTCTTT. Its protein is CASSPKRQGWSTEAFF.

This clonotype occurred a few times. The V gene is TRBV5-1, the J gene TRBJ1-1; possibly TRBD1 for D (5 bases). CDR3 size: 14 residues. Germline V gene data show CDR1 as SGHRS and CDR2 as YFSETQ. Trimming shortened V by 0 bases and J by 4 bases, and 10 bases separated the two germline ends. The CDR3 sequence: CASSLERGGTEAFF. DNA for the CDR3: TGCGCCAGCAGCTTGGAGCGGGGCGGCACTGAAGCTTTCTTT.

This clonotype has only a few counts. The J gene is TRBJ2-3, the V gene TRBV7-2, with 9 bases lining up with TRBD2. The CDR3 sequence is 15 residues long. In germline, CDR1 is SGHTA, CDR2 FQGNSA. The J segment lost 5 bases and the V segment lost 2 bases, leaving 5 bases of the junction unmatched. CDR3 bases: TGTGCCAGCAGCTTAACGCGGGGGGGCGTAGATACGCAGTATTTT. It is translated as CASSLTRGGVDTQYF.

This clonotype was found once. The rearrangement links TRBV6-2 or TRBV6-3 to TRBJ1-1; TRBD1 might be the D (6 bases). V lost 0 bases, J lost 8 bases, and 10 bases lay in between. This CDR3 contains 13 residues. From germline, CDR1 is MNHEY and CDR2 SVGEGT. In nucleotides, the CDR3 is TGTGCCAGCAGTTACTCGATGACAGGCGAAGCTTTCTTT. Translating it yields CASSYSMTGEAFF.